The next 4 T cell receptor beta chains were all read from a single sample in a study of cytomegalovirus exposure and HLA in healthy donors. Clones were read by immunoSEQ multiplex PCR, and TCRdb kept only the in-frame ones, dropping some. The sample includes about 120,000 clones, approximately 89% of them seen just once. The sample was PBMCs. These receptors were taken from a man between 18 and 35 years old in good health and CMV-seronegative.

The chain employs TRBV28 and TRBJ1-5; no clear D gene. The CDR3 consists of 15 residues. Germline loops: CDR1 MDHEN, CDR2 SYDVKM. V dropped 3 bases and J dropped 4 bases, with 13 bases sitting between them. The CDR3 region is CASSFILGRNQPQHF. CDR3 DNA sequence: TGTGCCAGCAGTTTCATATTAGGGAGGAATCAGCCCCAGCATTTT. Together with reference TRBV28 and TRBJ1-5, the CDR3 gives the full variable domain: DVKVTQSSRYLVKRTGEKVFLECVQDMDHENMFWYRQDPGLGLRLIYFSYDVKMKEKGDIPEGYSVSREKKERFSLILESASTNQTSMYLCASSFILGRNQPQHFGDGTRLSIL.

This clone appeared a few times. The chain joins TRBV19 to TRBJ2-1; TRBD2 matches at 9 bases. Germline CDR1 is LNHDA and CDR2 is SQIVND (reference sequence). The ends lost 5 bases at V and 1 base at J; junction bases unmatched: 15. The CDR3 runs to 19 residues. CDR3 sequence reads: CASSLGLAGPSSSYNEQFF. CDR3 sequence (DNA): TGTGCCAGTAGTCTGGGGCTAGCGGGACCGAGTTCTTCCTACAATGAGCAGTTCTTC.

In this sample, this clone turned up a few times. The V and J genes are TRBV7-8 and TRBJ1-2; no reliable D call. The CDR3 is 13 residues long. Germline CDR1 is SGHVS and CDR2 is FQNEAQ. Deletions cut 1 base from V and 4 bases from J, with 7 bases between. This CDR3 reads CASSLGQVYGYTF. The CDR3 DNA sequence: TGTGCCAGCAGCTTAGGGCAGGTCTATGGCTACACCTTC.

This clone was picked up one time. The chain couples TRBV18 to TRBJ1-3; tentatively, D is TRBD1 (6 bases). CDR3 length equals 15 residues. CDR1 is KGHSH, CDR2 LQKENI, per germline. Trimming removed 6 bases from V and 0 bases from J, with 12 bases in between. CDR3 residues: CASSYTQGSGNTIYF. CDR3 in DNA: TGTGCCAGCTCCTACACACAGGGCTCTGGAAACACCATATATTTT.